This entry describes one TCR beta chain. Antigen unknown. Germline V lookup: CDR1 MDHEN, CDR2 SYDVKM. This CDR3 spans 15 amino acids. V lost 3 bases to trimming and J lost 5 bases, with 16 bases between them. This sample stems from a study of cytomegalovirus exposure and HLA in healthy donors. Notes on the study in general: Three CMV-associated chains were confirmed in vitro to be specific for CMV antigens.

The PCR contained 60 Vbeta and 13 Jbeta primers. TCRdb's table, derived via immunoSEQ multiplex PCR, lists solely in-frame clones and lacks some. The data contain roughly 150,000 clones, about four fifths of them seen just once; the ten biggest clones take up roughly 8%. The clonotype comes from a male donor in good health and CMV-seropositive. The sample was PBMCs. The chain carries TRBV28 and TRBJ1-2; possible D gene TRBD1, 6 bases. CDR3: CASSFSLGGPYGYTF. The CDR3 bases are TGTGCCAGCAGTTTCTCGCTCGGGGGGCCATATGGCTACACCTTC.